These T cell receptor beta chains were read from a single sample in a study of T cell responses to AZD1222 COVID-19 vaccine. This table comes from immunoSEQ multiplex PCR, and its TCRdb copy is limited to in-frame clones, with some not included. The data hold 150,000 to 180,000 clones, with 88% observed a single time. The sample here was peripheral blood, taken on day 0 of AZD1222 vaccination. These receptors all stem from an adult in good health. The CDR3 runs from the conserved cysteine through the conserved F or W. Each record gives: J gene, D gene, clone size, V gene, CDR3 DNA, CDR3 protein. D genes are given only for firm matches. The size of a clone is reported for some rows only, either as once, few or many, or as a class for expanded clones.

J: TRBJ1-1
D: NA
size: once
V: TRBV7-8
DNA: TGTGCCAGCAGCTTAGCCGGCGGAACGAACACTGAAGCTTTCTTT
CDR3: CASSLAGGTNTEAFF

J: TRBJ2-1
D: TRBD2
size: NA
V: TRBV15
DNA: TGTGCCACCAGGCGGGGGGGCGCCTACAATGAGCAGTTCTTC
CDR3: CATRRGGAYNEQFF

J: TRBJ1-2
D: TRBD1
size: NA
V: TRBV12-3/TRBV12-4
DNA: TGTGCCAGCAGTTTAGGGACAGGGGGCGCCTACACCTTC
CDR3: CASSLGTGGAYTF

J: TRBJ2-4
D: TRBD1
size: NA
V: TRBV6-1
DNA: TGTGCCAGCAGTGAGGGTCCAGGGGGCGCGGGAAACATTCAGTACTTC
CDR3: CASSEGPGGAGNIQYF

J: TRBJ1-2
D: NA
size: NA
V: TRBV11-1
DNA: TGTGCCAGCAGCTACAGGAACTATGGCTACACCTTC
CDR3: CASSYRNYGYTF

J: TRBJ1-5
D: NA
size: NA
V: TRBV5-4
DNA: TGTGCCAGCAGCAACGGCGGACAGTTCAATCAGCCCCAGCATTTT
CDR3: CASSNGGQFNQPQHF

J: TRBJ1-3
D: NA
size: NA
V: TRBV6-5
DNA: TGTGCCAGCAGAAAGGACACGGCCATCAGAAACACCATATATTTT
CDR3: CASRKDTAIRNTIYF

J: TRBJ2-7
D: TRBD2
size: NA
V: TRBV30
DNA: TGTGCCTGGAGTGTAGATGGACTAGCGGGGGCCTTCTACGAGCAGTACTTC
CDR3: CAWSVDGLAGAFYEQYF

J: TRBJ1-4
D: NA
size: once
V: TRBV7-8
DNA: TGTGCCAGCAGCCCCCTCGTGGCGGGAGGCGAAAAACTGTTTTTT
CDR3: CASSPLVAGGEKLFF

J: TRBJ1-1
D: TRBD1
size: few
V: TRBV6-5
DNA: TGTGCCAGCAGTACATTCCAGGGGGGGGGCACTGAAGCTTTCTTT
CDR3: CASSTFQGGGTEAFF

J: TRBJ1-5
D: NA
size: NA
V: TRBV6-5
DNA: TGTGCCAGCAACCCTGAACCAAGCGGTCAGCCCCAGCATTTT
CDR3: CASNPEPSGQPQHF

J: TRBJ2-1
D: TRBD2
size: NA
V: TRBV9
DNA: TGTGCCAGCAGCTTGACTAGCGGGGGGGCCGGCTACAATGAGCAGTTCTTC
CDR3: CASSLTSGGAGYNEQFF

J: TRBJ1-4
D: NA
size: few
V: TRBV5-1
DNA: TGCGCCAGCAGCCCACTAGGGGGTACTAATGAAAAACTGTTTTTT
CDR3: CASSPLGGTNEKLFF

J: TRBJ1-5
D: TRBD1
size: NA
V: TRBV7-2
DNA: TGTGCCAGCAGCAAACCGGGACAGAATCAGCCCCAGCATTTT
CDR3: CASSKPGQNQPQHF

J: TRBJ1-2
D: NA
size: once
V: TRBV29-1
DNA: TGCAGCGTGAGGACACTCTATGGCTACACCTTC
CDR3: CSVRTLYGYTF